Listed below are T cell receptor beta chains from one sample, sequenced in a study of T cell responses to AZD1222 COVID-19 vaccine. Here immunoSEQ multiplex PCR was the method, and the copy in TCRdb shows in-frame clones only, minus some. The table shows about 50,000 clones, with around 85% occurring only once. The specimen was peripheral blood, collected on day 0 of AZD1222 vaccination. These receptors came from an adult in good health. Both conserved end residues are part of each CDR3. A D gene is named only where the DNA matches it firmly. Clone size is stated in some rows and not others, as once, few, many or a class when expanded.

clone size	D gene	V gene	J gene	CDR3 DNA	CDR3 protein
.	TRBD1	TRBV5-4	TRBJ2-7	TGTGCCAGCAGTTACCCGGGACAGATTTACGAGCAGTACTTC	CASSYPGQIYEQYF
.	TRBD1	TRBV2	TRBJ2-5	TGTGCCAGCAGGGAGGTGACAGGGGGTGGTCAAGAGACCCAGTACTTC	CASREVTGGGQETQYF
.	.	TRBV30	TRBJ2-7	TGTGCCTGGCGGTATGATCTGAGGACCGCCGAGCAGTACTTC	CAWRYDLRTAEQYF
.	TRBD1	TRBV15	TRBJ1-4	TGTGCCACCAGCAGAAAGGACAGGCATAATGAAAAACTGTTTTTT	CATSRKDRHNEKLFF
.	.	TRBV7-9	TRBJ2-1	TGTGCCAGCAGCCGAGACTCCGGGCAATACAATGAGCAGTTCTTC	CASSRDSGQYNEQFF
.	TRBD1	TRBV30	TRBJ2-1	TGTGCCTGGAGTGAAGGTGGGACAGGGCTGGGCAATGAGCAGTTCTTC	CAWSEGGTGLGNEQFF
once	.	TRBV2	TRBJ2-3	TGTGCCAGCGCCAGAGGCATTAGCACAGATACGCAGTATTTT	CASARGISTDTQYF
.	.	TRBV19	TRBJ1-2	TGTGCCAGTAGTATGCAACTCTATAAGGGCTACACCTTC	CASSMQLYKGYTF
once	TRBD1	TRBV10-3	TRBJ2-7	TGTGCCATCAGTGAAGGGGACAGGGCGACCTACGAGCAGTACTTC	CAISEGDRATYEQYF
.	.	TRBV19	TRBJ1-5	TGTGCCAGTAGGGGTAGGACGGATAGCAATCAGCCCCAGCATTTT	CASRGRTDSNQPQHF
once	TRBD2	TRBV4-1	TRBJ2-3	TGCGCCAGCAGCCAAGTTCTAGCGGGGAACACAGATACGCAGTATTTT	CASSQVLAGNTDTQYF
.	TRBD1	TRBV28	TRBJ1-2	TGTGCCAGCAGTTCGGGACAGAACTATGGCTACACCTTC	CASSSGQNYGYTF
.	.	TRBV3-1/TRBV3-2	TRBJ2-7	TGTGCCAGCAGCCAAAATGCACTAATCTACGAGCAGTACTTC	CASSQNALIYEQYF